This TCR beta chain derives from a study of neurological immune-mediated disorders. Study-level findings and limits: It was HTLV-1-associated myelopathy that showed the most TCR clonal expansion, while multiple sclerosis showed the least, falling below healthy controls.

This clonotype has a count of ten or more. No antigen is known for it. 2 million PBMCs stored at -80 C were the source of the unsorted libraries. The authors produced cDNA by 5'RACE using 10-nucleotide random UMIs. Every sequencing run gave over 200 million TCR-beta sequences, taken from 15-18 subjects. TCRdb processed the 5' RACE reads anew with MiXCR; each CDR3 protein has one entry. The sample yields around 30,000 distinct CDR3 sequences, about 4.8% seen once. Material: PBMCs. This receptor was obtained from a man between 18 and 35 years old in good health.

This CDR3 is CANSDRWQTNTGELFF. The CDR3 nucleotides are TGTGCCAACTCGGACCGTTGGCAGACAAACACCGGGGAGCTGTTTTTT. This chain joins TRBV6-1 and TRBJ2-2; D is ambiguous. Germline lookup yields CDR1 MNHNS and CDR2 SASEGT. This CDR3 region has 16 residues. V shed 10 bases and J shed 2 bases, with 20 bases lying between them.